The source of this T cell receptor (beta chain) is a study of T cells after yellow fever vaccination. The CDR3 has 15 residues. Germline trimming cut 7 bases from V and 9 bases from J; bases unmatched to any gene: 14. In germline, CDR1 is ENHRY, CDR2 SYGVKD. TCRdb reprocessed the 5' RACE reads via MiXCR and lists one record per CDR3 protein. The table records around 200,000 distinct CDR3 sequences, 9.5% to 11% of them present only once. Sequences were derived from CD8+ T cells sorted from PBMCs, sampled 15 days after the yellow fever booster vaccination. This clonotype originated in a man younger than 35 who received the YFV17D yellow fever vaccine. The chain links TRBV10-3 to TRBJ2-1; 8 nucleotides match TRBD2. The CDR3 region has the DNA TGTGCCATCATGGGGGCGGAGGGACTAGTCCTTGAGCAGTTCTTC. Protein product: CAIMGAEGLVLEQFF.